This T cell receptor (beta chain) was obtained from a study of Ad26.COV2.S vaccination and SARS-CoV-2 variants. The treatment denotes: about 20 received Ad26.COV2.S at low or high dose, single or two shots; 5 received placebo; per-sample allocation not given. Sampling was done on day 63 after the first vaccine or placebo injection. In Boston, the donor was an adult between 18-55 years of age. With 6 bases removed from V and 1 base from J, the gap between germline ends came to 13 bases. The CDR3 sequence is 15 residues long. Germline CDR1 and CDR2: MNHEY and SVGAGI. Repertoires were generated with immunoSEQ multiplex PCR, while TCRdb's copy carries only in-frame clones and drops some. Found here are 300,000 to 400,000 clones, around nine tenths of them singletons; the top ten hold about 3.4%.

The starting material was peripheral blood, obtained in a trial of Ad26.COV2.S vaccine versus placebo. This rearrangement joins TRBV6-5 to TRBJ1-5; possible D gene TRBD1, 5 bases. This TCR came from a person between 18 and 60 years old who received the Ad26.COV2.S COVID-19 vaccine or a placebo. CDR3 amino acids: CASRGAGYSNQPQHF. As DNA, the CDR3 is TGTGCCAGCAGGGGAGCAGGGTACAGCAATCAGCCCCAGCATTTT.